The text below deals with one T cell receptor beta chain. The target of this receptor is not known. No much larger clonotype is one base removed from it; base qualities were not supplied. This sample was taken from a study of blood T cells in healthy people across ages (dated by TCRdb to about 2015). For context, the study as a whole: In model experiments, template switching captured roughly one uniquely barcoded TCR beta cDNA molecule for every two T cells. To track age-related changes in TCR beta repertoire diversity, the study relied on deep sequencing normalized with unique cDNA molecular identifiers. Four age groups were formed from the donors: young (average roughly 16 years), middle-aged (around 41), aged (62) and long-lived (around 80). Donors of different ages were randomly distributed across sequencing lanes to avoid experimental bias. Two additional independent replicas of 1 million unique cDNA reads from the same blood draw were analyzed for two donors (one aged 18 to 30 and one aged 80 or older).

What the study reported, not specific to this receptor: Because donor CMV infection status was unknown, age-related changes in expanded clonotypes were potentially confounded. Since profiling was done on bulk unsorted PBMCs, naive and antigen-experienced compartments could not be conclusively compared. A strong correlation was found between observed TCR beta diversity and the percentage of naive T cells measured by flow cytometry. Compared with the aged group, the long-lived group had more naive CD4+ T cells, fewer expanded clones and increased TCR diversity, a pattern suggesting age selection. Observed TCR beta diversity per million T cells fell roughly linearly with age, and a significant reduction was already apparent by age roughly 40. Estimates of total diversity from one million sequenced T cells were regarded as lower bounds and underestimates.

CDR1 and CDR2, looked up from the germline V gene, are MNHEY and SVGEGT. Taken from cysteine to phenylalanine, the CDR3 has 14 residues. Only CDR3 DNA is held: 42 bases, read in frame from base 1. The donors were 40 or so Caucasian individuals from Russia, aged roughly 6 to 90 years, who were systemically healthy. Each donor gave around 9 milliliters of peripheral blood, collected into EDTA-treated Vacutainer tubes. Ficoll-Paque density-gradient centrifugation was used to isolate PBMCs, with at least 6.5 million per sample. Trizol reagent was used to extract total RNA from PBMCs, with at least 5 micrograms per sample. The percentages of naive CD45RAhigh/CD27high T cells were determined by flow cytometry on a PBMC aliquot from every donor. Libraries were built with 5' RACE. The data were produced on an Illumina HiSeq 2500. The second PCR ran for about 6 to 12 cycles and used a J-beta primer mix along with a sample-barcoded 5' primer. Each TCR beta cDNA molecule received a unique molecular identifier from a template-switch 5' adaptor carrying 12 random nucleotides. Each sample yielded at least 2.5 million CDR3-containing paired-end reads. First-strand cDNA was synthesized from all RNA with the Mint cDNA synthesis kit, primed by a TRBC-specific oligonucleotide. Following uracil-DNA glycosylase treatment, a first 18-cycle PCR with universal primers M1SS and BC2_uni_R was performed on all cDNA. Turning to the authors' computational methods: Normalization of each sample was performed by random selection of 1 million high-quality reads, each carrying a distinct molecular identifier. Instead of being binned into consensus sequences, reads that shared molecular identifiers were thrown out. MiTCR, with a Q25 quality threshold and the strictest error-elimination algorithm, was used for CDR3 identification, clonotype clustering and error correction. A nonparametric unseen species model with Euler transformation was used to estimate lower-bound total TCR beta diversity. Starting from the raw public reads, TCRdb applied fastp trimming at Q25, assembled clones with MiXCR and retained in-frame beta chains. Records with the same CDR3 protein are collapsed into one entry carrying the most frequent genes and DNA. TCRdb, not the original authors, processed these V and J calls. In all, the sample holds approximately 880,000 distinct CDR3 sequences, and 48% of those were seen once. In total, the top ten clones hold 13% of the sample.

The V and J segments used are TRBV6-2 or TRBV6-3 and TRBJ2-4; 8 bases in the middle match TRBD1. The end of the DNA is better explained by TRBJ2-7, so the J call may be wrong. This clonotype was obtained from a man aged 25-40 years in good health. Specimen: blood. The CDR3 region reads CASSYKDRDYEQYF. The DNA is TGTGCCAGCAGTTACAAGGACAGGGACTACGAGCAGTACTTC.